Each of the 9 T cell receptor beta chains below was sequenced from the same sample in a study of OX40 agonist ivuxolimab in advanced cancers. Clones were read by immunoSEQ multiplex PCR, and TCRdb kept only the in-frame ones, dropping some. The sample yields about 58,000 clones, around 88% seen once. This specimen consisted of CD4+ or CD8+ T cells sorted from blood, obtained in a trial of the OX40 agonist ivuxolimab. The receptors stem from an adult with an advanced solid tumor such as melanoma, head and neck, liver or kidney cancer.

The chain couples TRBV19 to TRBJ2-1; D gene ambiguous. V was trimmed by 3 bases and J by 6 bases, leaving 9 bases between them. Germline V gene data show CDR1 as LNHDA and CDR2 as SQIVND (reference sequence). The CDR3 loop spans 13 amino acids. CDR3 in amino acids: CASSIWAGNEQFF. As DNA, the CDR3 is TGTGCCAGTAGTATTTGGGCCGGCAATGAGCAGTTCTTC.

The rearrangement joins TRBV4-1 to TRBJ2-7, with TRBD2 as a possible D gene (5 bases). Germline-derived CDR1 and CDR2 are MGHRA and YSYEKL. This CDR3 has 17 residues. With 2 bases removed from V and 2 bases from J, the gap between germline ends came to 19 bases. The CDR3 region is CASSQPPGPGIAYEQYF. CDR3 nucleotides: TGCGCCAGCAGCCAACCGCCCGGGCCGGGAATAGCCTACGAGCAGTACTTC.

This chain links TRBV4-2 with TRBJ2-5; D not certain. V was shortened by 1 base and J by 4 bases, with 13 bases between the two germline ends. The CDR3 runs to 15 residues. CDR1 is LGHNA, CDR2 YNFKEQ, per germline. This CDR3 reads CASSQVGQRSETQYF. The CDR3 DNA follows: TGTGCCAGCAGCCAAGTTGGGCAGCGATCAGAGACCCAGTACTTC.

The chain joins TRBV19 to TRBJ1-4; 10 bases agree with TRBD1. The CDR3 has 15 residues. With 5 bases clipped from V and 8 bases from J, the junction kept 8 bases outside the gene matches. The germline V gene has CDR1 LNHDA and CDR2 SQIVND (reference sequence). CDR3 amino acids: CASSSRTGGQEKLFF. CDR3 coding DNA: TGTGCCAGTAGTTCCCGGACAGGGGGACAAGAAAAACTGTTTTTT.

This clone was observed once. This chain links TRBV5-4 with TRBJ2-3; D is undetermined. V lost 4 bases, J lost 2 bases, and 17 bases lay in between. CDR3 length equals 16 residues. Germline V gives CDR1 SGHNT, CDR2 YYREEE (reference sequence). The DNA of the CDR3 is TGTGCCAGCAGCACCGGTCCTATGGTCAACACAGATACGCAGTATTTT. The encoded protein is CASSTGPMVNTDTQYF.

The chain is built from TRBV30 and TRBJ2-3; 7 bases agree with TRBD2. CDR1 GTSNPN and CDR2 SVGIG come from the germline V gene (reference sequence). With V trimmed by 0 bases and J by 5 bases, 8 bases remained unmatched. The CDR3 is made up of 15 amino acids. The CDR3 DNA follows: TGTGCCTGGAGTGTAATGAGCGGGGTCGGAGATACGCAGTATTTT. As protein: CAWSVMSGVGDTQYF.

V and J are TRBV6-5 and TRBJ2-7; D not certain. V shed 6 bases and J shed 0 bases, with 15 bases lying between them. Germline V lookup: CDR1 MNHEY, CDR2 SVGAGI. This CDR3 has 15 amino acids. CDR3 bases: TGTGCCAGCAGCCCCCCCCCGGCCAGCTCCTACGAGCAGTACTTC. As protein: CASSPPPASSYEQYF.

The chain links TRBV5-1 to TRBJ1-1; no firm D call. CDR3 length: 13 amino acids. CDR1 is SGHRS, CDR2 YFSETQ, per germline. V lost 3 bases and J 3 bases, leaving 9 bases between the germline ends. This chain's CDR3 is CASSSDTYTEAFF. CDR3 nucleotide sequence: TGCGCCAGCAGCTCAGACACTTACACTGAAGCTTTCTTT.

The CDR3 sequence: CASSKRDPDWDYEQYF. DNA of the CDR3: TGTGCCAGCAGCAAAAGGGACCCCGATTGGGACTACGAGCAGTACTTC. The chain employs TRBV21-1 and TRBJ2-7. TRBV21-1 is tagged as a pseudogene. The CDR3 is made up of 16 amino acids.